The clone carrying this T cell receptor beta chain was counted a few times. Its antigen remains unidentified. The CDR3 spans 18 residues. Per germline, CDR1 MNHEY and CDR2 SMNVEV (reference sequence). Trimming pared 5 bases from V and 6 bases from J, leaving 23 bases between. Primers used in a second PCR of roughly 7 to 12 cycles were a sample-barcoded 5' primer and a J-beta primer mix. TCRdb reprocessed the 5' RACE reads with MiXCR, giving one entry per CDR3 protein. The sample lists about 1,400,000 distinct CDR3 sequences; almost 60% were seen once. For every donor, a draw yielded approximately 9.8 milliliters of peripheral blood. Total RNA extracted from each sample amounted to at least 6 micrograms. The sample belongs to a study of blood T cells in healthy people across ages. Study findings and constraints: There was no known CMV status for donors, so expanded clonotype changes were possibly confounded.

This rearrangement joins TRBV27 to TRBJ1-6, with D hard to call. This receptor was identified in a man aged 18 to 30 in good health. The sequenced material came from blood. DNA for the CDR3: TGTGCCAGCAGTCCGAAGGCCTGGGGAAGTCGGCGTAATTCACCCCTCCACTTT. Its translation: CASSPKAWGSRRNSPLHF.